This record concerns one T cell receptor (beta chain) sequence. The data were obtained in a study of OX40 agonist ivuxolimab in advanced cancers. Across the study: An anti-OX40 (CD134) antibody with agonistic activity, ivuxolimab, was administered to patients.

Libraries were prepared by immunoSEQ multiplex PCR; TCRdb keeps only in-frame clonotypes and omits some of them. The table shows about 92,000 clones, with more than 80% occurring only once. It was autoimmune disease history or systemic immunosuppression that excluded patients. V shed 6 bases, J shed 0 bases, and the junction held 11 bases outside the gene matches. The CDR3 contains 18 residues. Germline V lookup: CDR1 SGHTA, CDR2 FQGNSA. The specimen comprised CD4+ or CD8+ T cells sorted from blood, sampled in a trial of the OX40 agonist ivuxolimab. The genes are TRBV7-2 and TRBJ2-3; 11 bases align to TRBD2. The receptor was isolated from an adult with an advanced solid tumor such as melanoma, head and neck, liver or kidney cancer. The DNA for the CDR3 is TGTGCCAGCAGTCCCCGACTAGCGGGGTCTTCTAGCACAGATACGCAGTATTTT. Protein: CASSPRLAGSSSTDTQYF.